This T cell receptor beta chain was captured by sequencing in a study of blood T cell repertoires in COVID-19. Study as a whole: The United States, Italy and Spain were the sources of the acute and convalescent COVID-19 samples. Sample material is recorded as cDNA or gDNA derived from T cells, B-cell-depleted T cells, or PBMCs.

The table came from immunoSEQ multiplex PCR; TCRdb's copy has only in-frame clones and leaves some out. This sample carries about 240,000 clones, roughly nine tenths of them seen once, and the ten largest clones take around 6.5%. Germline values: CDR1 SGHTA, CDR2 FQGTGA. The CDR3 is made up of 16 amino acids. The V and J ends lost 5 bases and 6 bases respectively, with 19 bases between them. This clonotype originated in a man between 60 and 75 years old with acute or convalescent COVID-19. Source material: peripheral blood. The chain uses TRBV7-3 and TRBJ2-2; D is perhaps TRBD1 (8 bases). The CDR3 spells CASSKNRQGRAGELFF. Written as DNA, the CDR3 is TGTGCCAGCAGCAAGAACAGACAGGGGAGGGCCGGGGAGCTGTTTTTT.